These 3 T cell receptor beta chains were sequenced from one sample in a study of tumor T cells in aggressive B-cell lymphoma. Repertoires were generated with immunoSEQ multiplex PCR, while TCRdb's copy carries only in-frame clones and drops some. The table lists about 2,000 clones, 60% to 85% of them singletons. Sample: tumor tissue. The receptor source for this set is an adult with diffuse large B cell lymphoma.

Here the CDR3 reads CASRWRGNTGELFF. The CDR3 region has the DNA TGTGCCAGCAGGTGGAGGGGGAACACCGGGGAGCTGTTTTTT. V is TRBV6-5 and J is TRBJ2-2, with D possibly matching TRBD2 (6 bases). This CDR3 is 14 amino acids long. V was cut by 6 bases and J by 1 base, with 9 bases left in between. Germline CDR1 reads MNHEY; CDR2 reads SVGAGI.

The chain joins TRBV9 to TRBJ1-1; D gene ambiguous. This CDR3 is 13 amino acids long. Per the germline V gene, CDR1 is SGDLS and CDR2 is YYNGEE. With 0 bases removed from V and 1 base from J, the gap between germline ends came to 4 bases. CDR3 loop: CASSVAGNTEAFF. In nucleotides, the CDR3 is TGTGCCAGCAGCGTAGCGGGGAACACTGAAGCTTTCTTT.

J is TRBJ2-6 and V is TRBV11-2, with 10 bases that match TRBD2. Losses at the gene ends were 0 bases for V and 2 bases for J; bases not matched to a gene: 4. CDR1 and CDR2 from the germline V gene are SGHAT and FQNNGV. The CDR3 has 18 residues. The CDR3 sequence is CASSLDVLAGAGANVLTF. Written as DNA, the CDR3 is TGTGCCAGCAGCTTAGACGTGCTAGCGGGGGCTGGGGCCAACGTCCTGACTTTC.